This paragraph covers one T cell receptor beta chain sequence. This clonotype appeared many times. Its cognate antigen has yet to be identified. Per-nucleotide qualities are absent, and no much larger clonotype sits a single base away. The sample is drawn from a study of patients with pleural tuberculosis (dated by TCRdb to about 2014). These reads were obtained on an Illumina Genome Analyzer IIx. Through fastp at Q25 and MiXCR, TCRdb rebuilt clones from the public reads, retaining in-frame beta chains. Rows with a matching CDR3 protein are joined into one entry that keeps the most common DNA and genes. The sample yields 25,000 to 30,000 distinct CDR3 sequences; more than 15% were counted once. The ten largest make up about 3.5% of the sample. V drops 3 bases and J drops 5 bases, leaving 16 bases in between. The germline V gene supplies CDR1 ENHRY and CDR2 SYGVKD. The CDR3 numbers 16 residues from cysteine through phenylalanine. The entry retains the CDR3 DNA only, 48 bases that are in frame from base 1.

The sequencing sample was made of peripheral blood. The V and J genes are TRBV10-3 and TRBJ2-2, with a weak D call of TRBD1 (6 bases match). The clonotype originates from a human donor with pleural tuberculosis. The CDR3 corresponds to CAISDSRAGVTGELFF. The nucleotide sequence reads as follows: TGTGCCATCAGTGACTCCCGGGCAGGGGTGACCGGGGAGCTGTTTTTT.